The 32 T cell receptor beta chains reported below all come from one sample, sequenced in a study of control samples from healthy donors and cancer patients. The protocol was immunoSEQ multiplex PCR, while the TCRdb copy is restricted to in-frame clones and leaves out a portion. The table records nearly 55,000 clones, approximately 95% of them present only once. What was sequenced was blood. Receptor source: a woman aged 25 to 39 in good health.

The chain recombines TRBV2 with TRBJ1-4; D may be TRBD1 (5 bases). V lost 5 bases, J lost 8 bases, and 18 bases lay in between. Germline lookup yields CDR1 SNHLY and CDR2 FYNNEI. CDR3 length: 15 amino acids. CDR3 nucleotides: TGTGCCAGCAGTCCGGGCGGTCTACAGGTCGAAAAACTGTTTTTT. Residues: CASSPGGLQVEKLFF.

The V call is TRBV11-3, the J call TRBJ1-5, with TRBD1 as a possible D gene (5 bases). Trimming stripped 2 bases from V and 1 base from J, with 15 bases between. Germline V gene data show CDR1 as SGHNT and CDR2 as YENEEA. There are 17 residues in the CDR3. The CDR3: CASSLSMEGRSNQPQHF. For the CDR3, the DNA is TGTGCCAGCAGCTTATCAATGGAGGGACGGAGCAATCAGCCCCAGCATTTT. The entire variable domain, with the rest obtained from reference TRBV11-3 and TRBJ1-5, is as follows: EAGVVQSPRYKIIEKKQPVAFWCNPISGHNTLYWYLQNLGQGPELLIRYENEEAVDDSQLPKDRFSAERLKGVDSTLKIQPAELGDSAVYLCASSLSMEGRSNQPQHFGDGTRLSIL.

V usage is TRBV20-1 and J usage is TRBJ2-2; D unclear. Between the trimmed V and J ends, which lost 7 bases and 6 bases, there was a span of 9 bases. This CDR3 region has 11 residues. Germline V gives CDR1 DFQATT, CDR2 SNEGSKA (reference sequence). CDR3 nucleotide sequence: TGCAGTGGGATGCCGCCCGGGGAGCTGTTTTTT. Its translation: CSGMPPGELFF.

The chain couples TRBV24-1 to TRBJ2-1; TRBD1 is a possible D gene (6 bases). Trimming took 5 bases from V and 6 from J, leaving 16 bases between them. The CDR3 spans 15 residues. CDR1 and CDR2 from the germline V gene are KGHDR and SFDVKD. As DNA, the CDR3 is TGTGCCACCAGTGGGGGGACAAAGGTGGTCAATGAGCAGTTCTTC. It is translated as CATSGGTKVVNEQFF.

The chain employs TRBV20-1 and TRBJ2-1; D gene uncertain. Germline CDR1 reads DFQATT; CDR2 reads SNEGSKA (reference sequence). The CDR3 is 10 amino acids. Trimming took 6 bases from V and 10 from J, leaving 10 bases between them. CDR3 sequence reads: CSAENVEQFF. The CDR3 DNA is TGCAGTGCGGAGAATGTCGAGCAGTTCTTC.

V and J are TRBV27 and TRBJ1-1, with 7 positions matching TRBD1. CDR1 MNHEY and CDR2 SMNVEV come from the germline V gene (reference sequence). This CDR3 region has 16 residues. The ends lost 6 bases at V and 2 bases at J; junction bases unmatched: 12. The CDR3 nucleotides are TGTGCCAGCAGCTATCTATTGGGACAGAAAAACACTGAAGCTTTCTTT. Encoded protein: CASSYLLGQKNTEAFF.

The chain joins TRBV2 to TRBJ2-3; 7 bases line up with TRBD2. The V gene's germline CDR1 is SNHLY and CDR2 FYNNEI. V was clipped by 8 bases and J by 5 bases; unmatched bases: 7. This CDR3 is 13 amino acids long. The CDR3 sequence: CASDRREIDTQYF. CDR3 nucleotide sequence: TGTGCCAGCGATAGGCGGGAGATAGATACGCAGTATTTT.

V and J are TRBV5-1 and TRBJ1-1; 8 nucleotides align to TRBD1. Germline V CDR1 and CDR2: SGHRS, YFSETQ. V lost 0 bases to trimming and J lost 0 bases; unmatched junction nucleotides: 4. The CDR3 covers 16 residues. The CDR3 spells CASSLGQGTLNTEAFF. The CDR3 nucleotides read TGCGCCAGCAGCTTGGGACAGGGGACCTTGAACACTGAAGCTTTCTTT.

The chain's CDR3 is CASSLARGQETQYF. CDR3 DNA: TGTGCCAGCAGTTTGGCTCGCGGTCAAGAGACCCAGTACTTC. The chain recombines TRBV6-5 with TRBJ2-5; D gene unclear. CDR3 length equals 14 residues. Germline CDR1 and CDR2: MNHEY and SVGAGI. The V end lost 4 bases, the J end lost 2 bases, and 11 bases lay between the germline ends.

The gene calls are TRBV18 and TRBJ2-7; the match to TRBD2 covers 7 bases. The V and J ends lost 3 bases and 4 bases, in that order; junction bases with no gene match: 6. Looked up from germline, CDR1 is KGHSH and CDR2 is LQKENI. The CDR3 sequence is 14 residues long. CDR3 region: CASSPGGGTYEQYF. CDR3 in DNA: TGTGCCAGCTCACCTGGGGGGGGAACGTACGAGCAGTACTTC.

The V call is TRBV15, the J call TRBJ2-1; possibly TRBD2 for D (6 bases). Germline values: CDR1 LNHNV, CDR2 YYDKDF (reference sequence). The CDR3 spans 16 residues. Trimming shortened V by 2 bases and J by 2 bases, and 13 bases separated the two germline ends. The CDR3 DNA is TGTGCCACCAGCAGACCAGGCGGGAACGCCTACAATGAGCAGTTCTTC. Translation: CATSRPGGNAYNEQFF.

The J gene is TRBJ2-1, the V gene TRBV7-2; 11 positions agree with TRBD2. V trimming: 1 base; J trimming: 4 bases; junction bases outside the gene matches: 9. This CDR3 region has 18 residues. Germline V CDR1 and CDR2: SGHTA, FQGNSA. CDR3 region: CASSLVGVAGGPYNEQFF. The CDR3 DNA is TGTGCCAGCAGCTTAGTGGGGGTAGCGGGAGGGCCGTACAATGAGCAGTTCTTC.

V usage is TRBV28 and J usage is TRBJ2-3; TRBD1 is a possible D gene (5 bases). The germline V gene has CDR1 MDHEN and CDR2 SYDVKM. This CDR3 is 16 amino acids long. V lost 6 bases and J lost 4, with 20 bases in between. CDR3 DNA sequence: TGTGCCAGCAGAGGGTCCGGGCTCCAAGGGGCAGATACGCAGTATTTT. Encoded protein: CASRGSGLQGADTQYF.

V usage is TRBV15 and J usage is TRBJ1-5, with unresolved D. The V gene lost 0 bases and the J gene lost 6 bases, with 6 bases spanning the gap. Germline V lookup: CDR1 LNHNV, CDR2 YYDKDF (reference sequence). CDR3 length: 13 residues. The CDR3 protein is CATSRDIGQPQHF. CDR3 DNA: TGTGCCACCAGCAGAGATATCGGTCAGCCCCAGCATTTT.

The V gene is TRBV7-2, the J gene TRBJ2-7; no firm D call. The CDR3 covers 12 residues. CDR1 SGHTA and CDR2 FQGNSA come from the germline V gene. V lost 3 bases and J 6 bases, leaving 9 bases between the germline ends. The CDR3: CASSFVASEQYF. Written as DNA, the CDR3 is TGTGCCAGCAGCTTTGTGGCCTCCGAGCAGTACTTC.

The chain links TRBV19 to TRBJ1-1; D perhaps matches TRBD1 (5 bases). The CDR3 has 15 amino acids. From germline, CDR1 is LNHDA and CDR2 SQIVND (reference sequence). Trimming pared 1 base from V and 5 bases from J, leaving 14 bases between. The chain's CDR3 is CASSIGGGARTEAFF. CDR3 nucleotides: TGTGCCAGTAGTATAGGGGGGGGAGCGAGGACTGAAGCTTTCTTT.

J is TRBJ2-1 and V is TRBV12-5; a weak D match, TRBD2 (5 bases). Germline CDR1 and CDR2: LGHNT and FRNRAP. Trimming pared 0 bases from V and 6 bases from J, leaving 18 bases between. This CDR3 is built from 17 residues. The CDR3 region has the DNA TGTGCTAGTGGTTTGGTACTCGGCGGGTTCCCCTTCAATGAGCAGTTCTTC. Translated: CASGLVLGGFPFNEQFF.

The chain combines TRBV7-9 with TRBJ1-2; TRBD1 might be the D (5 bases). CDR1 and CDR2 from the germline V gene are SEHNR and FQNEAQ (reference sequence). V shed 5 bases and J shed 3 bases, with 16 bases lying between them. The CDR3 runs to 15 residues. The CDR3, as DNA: TGTGCCAGCAGCCTCCGGGGCCGGACGGACTATGGCTACACCTTC. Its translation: CASSLRGRTDYGYTF.

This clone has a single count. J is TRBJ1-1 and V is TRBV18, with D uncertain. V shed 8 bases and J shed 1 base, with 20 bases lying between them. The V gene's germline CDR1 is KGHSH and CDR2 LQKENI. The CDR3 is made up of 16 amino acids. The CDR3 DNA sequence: TGTGCCAGCCTACGGATGCATGGACGGACGAACACTGAAGCTTTCTTT. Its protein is CASLRMHGRTNTEAFF.

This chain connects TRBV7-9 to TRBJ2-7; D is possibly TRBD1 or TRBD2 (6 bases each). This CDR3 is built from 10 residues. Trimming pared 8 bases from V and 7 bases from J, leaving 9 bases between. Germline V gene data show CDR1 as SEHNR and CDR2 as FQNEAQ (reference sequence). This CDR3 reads CASGGREQYF. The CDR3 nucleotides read TGTGCCAGCGGGGGGCGGGAGCAGTACTTC.

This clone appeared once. The CDR3: CASGLVSGRATGELFF. As DNA, the CDR3 is TGTGCTAGTGGTTTGGTTAGCGGGAGGGCAACCGGGGAGCTGTTTTTT. The V call is TRBV12-5, the J call TRBJ2-2; 11 bases align to TRBD2. Trimming took 0 bases from V and 5 from J; bases not matched to a gene: 2. The CDR3 runs 16 residues. Germline loops: CDR1 LGHNT, CDR2 FRNRAP.

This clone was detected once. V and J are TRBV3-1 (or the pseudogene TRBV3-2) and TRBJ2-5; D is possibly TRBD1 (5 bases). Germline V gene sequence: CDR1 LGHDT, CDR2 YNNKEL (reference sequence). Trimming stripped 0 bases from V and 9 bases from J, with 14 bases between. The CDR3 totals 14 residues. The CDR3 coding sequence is TGTGCCAGCAGCCAAGATACAGGCCCAAGGGCCCAGTACTTC. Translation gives CASSQDTGPRAQYF.

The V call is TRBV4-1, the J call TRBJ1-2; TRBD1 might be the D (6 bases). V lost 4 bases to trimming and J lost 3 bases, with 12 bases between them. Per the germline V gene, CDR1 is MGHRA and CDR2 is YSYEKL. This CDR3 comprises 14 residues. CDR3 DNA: TGCGCCAGCAGCCCGGACCCAGGGGACTATGGCTACACCTTC. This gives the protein CASSPDPGDYGYTF.

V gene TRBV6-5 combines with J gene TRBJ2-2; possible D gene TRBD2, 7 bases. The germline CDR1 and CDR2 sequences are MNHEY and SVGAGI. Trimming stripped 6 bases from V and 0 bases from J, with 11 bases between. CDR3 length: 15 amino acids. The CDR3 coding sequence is TGTGCCAGCAGGACGGGGGGCGCGAACACCGGGGAGCTGTTTTTT. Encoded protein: CASRTGGANTGELFF.

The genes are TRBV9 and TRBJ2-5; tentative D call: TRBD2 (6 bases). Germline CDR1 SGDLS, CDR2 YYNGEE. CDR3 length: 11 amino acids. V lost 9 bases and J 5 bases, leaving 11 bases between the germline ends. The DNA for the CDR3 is TGTGCCACAGATGGGGGGGAGACCCAGTACTTC. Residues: CATDGGETQYF.

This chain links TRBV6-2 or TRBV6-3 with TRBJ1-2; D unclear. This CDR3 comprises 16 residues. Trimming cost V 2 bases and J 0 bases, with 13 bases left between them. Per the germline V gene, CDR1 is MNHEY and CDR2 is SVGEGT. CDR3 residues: CASSYTRYGANYGYTF. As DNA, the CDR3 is TGTGCCAGCAGTTACACGCGTTACGGAGCTAACTATGGCTACACCTTC.

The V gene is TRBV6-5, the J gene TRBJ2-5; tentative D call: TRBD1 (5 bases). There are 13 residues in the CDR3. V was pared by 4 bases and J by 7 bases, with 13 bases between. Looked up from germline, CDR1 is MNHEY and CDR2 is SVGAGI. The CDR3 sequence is CASSSDSSGTQYF. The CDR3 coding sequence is TGTGCCAGCAGTTCAGACAGTTCGGGGACCCAGTACTTC.

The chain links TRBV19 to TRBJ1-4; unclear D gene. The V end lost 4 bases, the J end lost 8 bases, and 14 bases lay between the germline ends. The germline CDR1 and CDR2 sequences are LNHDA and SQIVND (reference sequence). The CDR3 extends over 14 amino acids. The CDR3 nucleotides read TGTGCCAGTAGTAGTTTAGGGTCAGCGGAAAAACTGTTTTTT. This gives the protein CASSSLGSAEKLFF.

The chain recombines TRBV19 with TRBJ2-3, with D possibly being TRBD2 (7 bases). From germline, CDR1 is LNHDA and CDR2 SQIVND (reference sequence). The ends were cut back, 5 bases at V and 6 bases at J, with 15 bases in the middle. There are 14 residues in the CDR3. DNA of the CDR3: TGTGCCAGTAGTGCCAACGGGGGGCGGGATACGCAGTATTTT. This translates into CASSANGGRDTQYF.

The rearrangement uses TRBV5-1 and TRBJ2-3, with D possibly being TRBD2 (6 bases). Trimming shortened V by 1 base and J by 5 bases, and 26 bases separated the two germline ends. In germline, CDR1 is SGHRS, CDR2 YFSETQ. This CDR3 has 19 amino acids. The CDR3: CASSLSGWGGNSPGDTQYF. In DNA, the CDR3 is TGCGCCAGCAGCTTGTCTGGTTGGGGCGGGAACTCGCCCGGAGATACGCAGTATTTT.

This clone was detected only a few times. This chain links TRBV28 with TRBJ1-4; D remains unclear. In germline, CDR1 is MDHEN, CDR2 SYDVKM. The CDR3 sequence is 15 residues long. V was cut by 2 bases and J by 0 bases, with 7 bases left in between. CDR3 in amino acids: CASSLDITTNEKLFF. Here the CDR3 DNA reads TGTGCCAGCAGTTTAGACATTACAACTAATGAAAAACTGTTTTTT.

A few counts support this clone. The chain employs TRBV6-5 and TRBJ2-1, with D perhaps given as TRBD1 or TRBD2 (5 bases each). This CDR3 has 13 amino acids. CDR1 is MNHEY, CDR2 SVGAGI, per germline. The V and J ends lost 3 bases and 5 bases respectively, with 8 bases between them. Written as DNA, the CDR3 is TGTGCCAGCAGTTATACGGGACACAATGAGCAGTTCTTC. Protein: CASSYTGHNEQFF.